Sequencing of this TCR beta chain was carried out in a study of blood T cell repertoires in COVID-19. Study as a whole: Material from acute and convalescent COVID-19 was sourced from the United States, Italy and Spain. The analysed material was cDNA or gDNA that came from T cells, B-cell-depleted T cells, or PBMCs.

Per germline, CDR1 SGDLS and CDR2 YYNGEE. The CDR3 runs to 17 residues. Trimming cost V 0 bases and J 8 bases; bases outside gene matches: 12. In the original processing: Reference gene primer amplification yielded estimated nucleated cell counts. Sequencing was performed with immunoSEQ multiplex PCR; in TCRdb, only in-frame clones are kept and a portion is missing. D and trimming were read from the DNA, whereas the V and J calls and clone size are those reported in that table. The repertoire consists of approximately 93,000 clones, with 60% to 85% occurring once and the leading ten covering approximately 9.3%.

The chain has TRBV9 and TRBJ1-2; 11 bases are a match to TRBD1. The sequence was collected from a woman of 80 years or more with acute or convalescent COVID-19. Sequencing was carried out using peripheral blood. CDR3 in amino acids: CASSVGGTGGTTNGYTF. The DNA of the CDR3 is TGTGCCAGCAGCGTAGGGGGGACAGGGGGTACGACGAACGGCTACACCTTC.